Below, one T cell receptor (beta chain) is given with its context. Its binding antigen is unknown. No qualities accompany the bases; no much larger clone lies one base away. The sample is drawn from a study of T cell responses to AZD1222 COVID-19 vaccine (dated by TCRdb to the early 2020s). Concerning the study at large: AZD1222 recipients whose second dose came at about 4 weeks and those whose second dose came at about 12 weeks were combined into one group, since spike-specific TCR depth and breadth did not differ between the two schedules. TCR sequencing was performed for roughly 250 trial participants, of whom about 200 were given two doses of AZD1222 and approximately 25 were given two doses of MenACWY control vaccine. Trial participants were enrolled into age subgroups of 18-55, 56-69 and 70-plus years, which contained approximately 150, 28 and 58 TCR-sequenced participants, respectively. The study at large found these results: Participants were mostly white British and included more females than males, and it was suggested by the authors that clonal diversity may have been underestimated. In the small 56-69-year group, the increase in depth fell short of significance, most likely because of low power. Spike-specific TCR breadth and depth rose significantly after two AZD1222 doses compared with day 0 and with MenACWY recipients. Because no day 14 peak-response samples were available, the repertoires could be characterized only after the peak T cell response. Nearly half of unique spike-specific TCRs reportedly recognized epitopes outside regions mutated in the B.1.351 and B.1.1.7 variants. The vaccine-associated CD4 TCRs covered the entire spike protein, and the dominant responses fell in regions 160-218 and 743-854. Only six or seven AZD1222 recipients were SARS-CoV-2 seropositive at baseline, limiting conclusions about previously exposed vaccinees.

The CDR3 regions of human TCRbeta chains were analyzed by immunosequencing. Per the authors' processing: TCRs in the repertoires were matched against a reference library of SARS-CoV-2-specific TCRs that had been generated with the MIRA antigen-specificity platform. Breadth was defined as the fraction of unique TCRs that were SARS-CoV-2-associated, and depth was defined as the fraction of total T cells that were SARS-CoV-2-associated. Each spike-specific TCR was assigned to its reactive spike region and to a CD4 or CD8 class using the MIRA data. Log10-transformed breadth and depth values were compared by one-way ANOVA with Sidak's multiple comparisons tests. The immuneACCESS repertoire file appears here via TCRdb, limited to in-frame rearrangements. These files lack a portion of the clones; in checked studies, under half of the deficit traces to unresolved V genes, and the cause of the others is not known. Clone size and the V and J calls come from that table; the DNA yielded D and trimming. In this sample the table shows roughly 100,000 clones, 80% to 90% of which occur a single time. The ten largest clones add up to 1.5% to 2% of the sample.

The germline V gene (reference sequence) provides CDR1 LNHDA and CDR2 SQIVND. From the cysteine through the phenylalanine, the CDR3 covers 13 amino acids. CDR3 DNA is the only sequence kept; it has 39 bases, read in frame from the first base. V is pruned by 8 bases and J by 4 bases, leaving 6 bases of the junction without a gene match. Per the publication, the time point label means: baseline before first vaccination. Samples from vaccinated people were obtained from the UK trials COV001 and COV002, which included a single-blind randomized controlled phase 2/3 trial of AZD1222 (ChAdOx1 nCoV-19) in healthy adults. Trial participant PBMC samples were collected at day 0 and day 28 after the second dose for TCRbeta chain sequencing.

The input for sequencing was peripheral blood, taken on day 0 of AZD1222 vaccination. The chain uses TRBV19 and TRBJ1-2, with 8 bases aligning to TRBD1. The clonotype originates from an adult in good health. In nucleotide form, the sequence is TGTGCCAGTTTTGACAGGGGAGGCTATGGCTACACCTTC. Its translation reads: CASFDRGGYGYTF.